These 27 T cell receptor beta chains were all obtained from the same sample, sequenced in a study of blood T cell repertoires in COVID-19. Repertoires were generated with immunoSEQ multiplex PCR, while TCRdb's copy carries only in-frame clones and drops some. Among 260,000 or so clones listed, roughly four fifths were seen once. The sequenced material came from peripheral blood. The receptors were sampled from a woman aged 70-85 years with acute or convalescent COVID-19.

The table lists this clone with a count of one. The chain recombines TRBV13 with TRBJ2-7; D might be TRBD1 (6 bases). This CDR3 has 14 amino acids. Looked up from germline, CDR1 is PRHDT and CDR2 is FYEKMQ (reference sequence). Trimming pared 7 bases from V and 1 base from J, leaving 14 bases between. CDR3 bases: TGTGCCAGCACCGTCAGGGGATTATCCTACGAGCAGTACTTC. It is translated as CASTVRGLSYEQYF.

This chain joins TRBV5-4 and TRBJ2-2; 7 bases fit TRBD2. CDR1 and CDR2 from the germline V gene are SGHNT and YYREEE (reference sequence). The ends lost 3 bases at V and 5 bases at J; junction bases unmatched: 7. The CDR3 has 15 residues. CDR3 sequence reads: CASSSLAVQTGELFF. In DNA form, the CDR3 reads TGTGCCAGCAGCTCTCTAGCGGTCCAAACCGGGGAGCTGTTTTTT.

This clone was seen only a few times. This chain connects TRBV21-1 to TRBJ1-1; TRBD1 was called by the table and not checked on the DNA. TRBV21-1 is termed a pseudogene. The CDR3 loop spans 16 amino acids. The CDR3 reads CASSKEGDRGLSEAFF. In DNA form, the CDR3 reads TGTGCCAGCAGCAAAGAGGGGGACAGGGGGTTGTCTGAAGCTTTCTTT.

The chain carries TRBV10-2 and TRBJ2-7; TRBD1 is a possible D gene (5 bases). The germline V and J ends were trimmed by 3 bases and 7 bases, with 13 bases remaining between them. Germline CDR1 and CDR2: WSHSY and SAAADI. The CDR3 contains 13 residues. The CDR3: CASSDPGRGEQYF. The CDR3 DNA reads as TGCGCCAGCAGTGACCCAGGGCGAGGTGAGCAGTACTTC.

The V and J genes are TRBV7-2 and TRBJ1-1; TRBD1 agrees at 7 bases. Trimming at V came to 1 base and at J to 2 bases, leaving 4 bases not matched to a gene. The CDR3 extends over 15 amino acids. Germline-derived CDR1 and CDR2 are SGHTA and FQGNSA. In nucleotides, the CDR3 is TGTGCCAGCAGCTTAGAGGGACAGATTAACACTGAAGCTTTCTTT. The encoded protein is CASSLEGQINTEAFF.

CDR3 loop: CASSSRSNTGELFF. The CDR3 DNA reads as TGTGCCAGCAGCTCTAGATCGAACACCGGGGAGCTGTTTTTT. The chain couples TRBV7-2 to TRBJ2-2; no clear D. Trimming took off 4 bases at V and 0 bases at J, with 6 bases between the two ends. The germline gives CDR1 SGHTA, CDR2 FQGNSA. This CDR3 spans 14 amino acids.

This clone was recorded once. The same CDR3 arises from other DNA sequences in this sample as well. The genes are TRBV6-1 and TRBJ1-5; TRBD1 might be the D (6 bases). The CDR3 contains 15 residues. The germline gives CDR1 MNHNS, CDR2 SASEGT. V gave up 3 bases and J gave up 2 bases, with 11 bases separating them. The CDR3 spells CASSEGGGGNQPQHF. The CDR3 nucleotides read TGTGCCAGCAGTGAGGGGGGGGGCGGCAATCAGCCCCAGCATTTT.

This chain links TRBV18 with TRBJ1-6, with D hard to call. Per the germline V gene, CDR1 is KGHSH and CDR2 is LQKENI. V dropped 3 bases and J dropped 2 bases, with 8 bases sitting between them. The CDR3 runs 15 residues. CDR3 DNA sequence: TGTGCCAGCTCACCGAGGGTACCCTATAATTCACCCCTCCACTTT. Its translation: CASSPRVPYNSPLHF.

This clone turned up a few times. Other DNA sequences in this sample translate to the same CDR3. In nucleotides, the CDR3 is TGCGCCAGCAGCTTGGGGACAGGGGAAAATTCACCCCTCCACTTT. Its translation: CASSLGTGENSPLHF. This chain joins TRBV5-1 and TRBJ1-6, with 9 bases matching TRBD1. This CDR3 is 15 amino acids long. The germline V gene has CDR1 SGHRS and CDR2 YFSETQ. Trimming took 0 bases from V and 7 from J; bases not matched to a gene: 2.

This chain uses TRBV4-3 with TRBJ2-5; weak D call: TRBD1 (5 bases). V lost 0 bases and J lost 3, with 8 bases in between. The CDR3 runs 14 residues. CDR1 and CDR2 from the germline V gene are LGHNA and YSLEER. The CDR3 sequence is CASSQDRGKETQYF. CDR3 nucleotides: TGCGCCAGCAGCCAAGATAGGGGTAAAGAGACCCAGTACTTC.

The chain is built from TRBV7-2 and TRBJ1-2; a possible D gene is TRBD1 (5 bases). Germline CDR1 reads SGHTA; CDR2 reads FQGNSA. This CDR3 is built from 14 residues. The V end lost 1 base, the J end lost 3 bases, and 9 bases lay between the germline ends. The CDR3 coding sequence is TGTGCCAGCAGCTTAGTCACGGGGGACTATGGCTACACCTTC. Translated, it gives CASSLVTGDYGYTF.

The gene calls are TRBV18 and TRBJ1-1, with 7 bases fitting TRBD1. Germline V gene data show CDR1 as KGHSH and CDR2 as LQKENI. The V and J ends lost 3 bases and 4 bases, in that order; junction bases with no gene match: 2. CDR3 length equals 13 residues. CDR3 sequence: CASSPSGGTEAFF. The CDR3 coding sequence is TGTGCCAGCTCACCGTCAGGGGGCACTGAAGCTTTCTTT.

The gene calls are TRBV6-2 or TRBV6-3 and TRBJ2-1, with 11 bases identical to TRBD1. The trim removed 1 base at V and 4 bases at J, leaving 3 bases unmatched. CDR3 length: 16 residues. CDR1 is MNHEY, CDR2 SVGEGT, per germline. CDR3 bases: TGTGCCAGCAGTTACTTAGGACAGGGGGCATACAATGAGCAGTTCTTC. Amino acids: CASSYLGQGAYNEQFF.

This rearrangement joins TRBV7-9 to TRBJ2-3, with 12 bases aligning to TRBD2. The CDR3 covers 17 residues. The germline V gene has CDR1 SEHNR and CDR2 FQNEAQ (reference sequence). V was pared by 5 bases and J by 5 bases, with 11 bases of the junction left unmatched. CDR3 amino acids: CASSPWTSGAVGDTQYF. The CDR3 nucleotides read TGTGCCAGCAGCCCCTGGACTAGCGGGGCCGTTGGAGATACGCAGTATTTT.

The chain combines TRBV7-9 with TRBJ1-5, with D tentatively TRBD1 (5 bases). V shed 3 bases and J shed 4 bases, with 7 bases lying between them. Germline V lookup: CDR1 SEHNR, CDR2 FQNEAQ (reference sequence). CDR3 length: 13 amino acids. CDR3 protein: CASSFDRNQPQHF. The CDR3 DNA follows: TGTGCCAGCAGCTTTGACAGAAATCAGCCCCAGCATTTT.

The chain employs TRBV6-1 and TRBJ1-3; D gene unclear. The CDR3 is 18 amino acids. The germline V gene encodes CDR1 MNHNS and CDR2 SASEGT. The V and J ends lost 0 bases and 0 bases respectively, with 15 bases between them. The CDR3 spells CASSEAASLLVSGNTIYF. In nucleotides, the CDR3 is TGTGCCAGCAGTGAAGCGGCTTCCCTCCTTGTCTCTGGAAACACCATATATTTT.

The V call is TRBV2, the J call TRBJ1-2; a weak D match, TRBD1 (5 bases). This CDR3 is built from 12 residues. Per germline, CDR1 SNHLY and CDR2 FYNNEI. V was pared by 9 bases and J by 7 bases, with 15 bases between. The CDR3 loop reads CASITGPSGYTF. CDR3 coding DNA: TGTGCCAGTATTACAGGTCCCTCTGGCTACACCTTC.

This chain joins TRBV11-2 and TRBJ2-7; 7 bases map to TRBD1. Germline V gives CDR1 SGHAT, CDR2 FQNNGV. V dropped 5 bases and J dropped 7; count of bases not matched to a gene: 20. This CDR3 spans 17 amino acids. The CDR3 spells CASSRTLTGPILGEQYF. As DNA, the CDR3 is TGTGCCAGCAGCCGGACCCTGACAGGGCCTATCTTAGGGGAGCAGTACTTC.

This rearrangement joins TRBV7-9 to TRBJ2-7; D remains unclear. Germline loops: CDR1 SEHNR, CDR2 FQNEAQ (reference sequence). Trimming shortened V by 5 bases and J by 3 bases, and 11 bases separated the two germline ends. CDR3 length: 13 residues. The CDR3 region has the DNA TGTGCCAGCAGCACACAGATGAACTACGAGCAGTACTTC. This gives the protein CASSTQMNYEQYF.

This clone has a handful of counts. The rearrangement uses TRBV19 and TRBJ1-2; D is unclear. The CDR3 consists of 11 residues. Trimming shortened V by 4 bases and J by 8 bases, and 8 bases separated the two germline ends. Per germline, CDR1 LNHDA and CDR2 SQIVND (reference sequence). The CDR3 region has the DNA TGTGCCAGTAGTAACTACGGGGGCTACACCTTC. Amino acids: CASSNYGGYTF. Looking up the rest from reference TRBV19 and TRBJ1-2 gives the full variable domain: DGGITQSPKYLFRKEGQNVTLSCEQNLNHDAMYWYRQDPGQGLRLIYYSQIVNDFQKGDIAEGYSVSREKKESFPLTVTSAQKNPTAFYLCASSNYGGYTFGSGTRLTVV.

The chain employs TRBV6-5 and TRBJ1-6; no firm D call. The CDR3 contains 14 residues. V was trimmed by 5 bases and J by 6 bases, leaving 11 bases between them. Germline values: CDR1 MNHEY, CDR2 SVGAGI. The CDR3, as DNA: TGTGCCAGCAGTCGAAACACCCTTAATTCACCCCTCCACTTT. The encoded protein is CASSRNTLNSPLHF.

The J gene is TRBJ1-2, the V gene TRBV2; 9 positions agree with TRBD1. Per germline, CDR1 SNHLY and CDR2 FYNNEI. Losses at the gene ends were 7 bases for V and 8 bases for J; bases not matched to a gene: 5. The length of the CDR3 is 12 residues. The CDR3 here is CASNRGREGYTF. CDR3 in DNA: TGTGCCAGCAACAGGGGGCGCGAGGGCTACACCTTC.

The genes are TRBV7-2 and TRBJ1-1, with D hard to call. The CDR3 consists of 15 residues. The germline CDR1 and CDR2 sequences are SGHTA and FQGNSA. V was pared by 5 bases and J by 10 bases, with 23 bases between. CDR3 amino acids: CASSPMVAVRVGAFF. The CDR3, as DNA: TGTGCCAGCAGCCCGATGGTCGCGGTCAGAGTAGGAGCTTTCTTT.

The CDR3 sequence: CASSIDYTSGNEQFF. As DNA, the CDR3 is TGTGCCAGTAGTATAGATTACACTAGCGGCAATGAGCAGTTCTTC. The genes are TRBV19 and TRBJ2-1; 8 bases match TRBD2. The V and J ends lost 0 bases and 6 bases, in that order; junction bases with no gene match: 4. The germline gives CDR1 LNHDA, CDR2 SQIVND (reference sequence). The CDR3 spans 15 residues.

This sequence joins TRBV5-1 and TRBJ2-2, with TRBD1 matching over 8 bases. Losses at the gene ends were 2 bases for V and 4 bases for J; bases not matched to a gene: 4. Germline-derived CDR1 and CDR2 are SGHRS and YFSETQ. The CDR3 is 15 amino acids. CDR3 sequence: CASSLGTGTTGELFF. The CDR3 nucleotides read TGCGCCAGCAGCTTAGGGACAGGTACCACCGGGGAGCTGTTTTTT. The whole variable domain, filled in from reference TRBV5-1 and TRBJ2-2, reads KAGVTQTPRYLIKTRGQQVTLSCSPISGHRSVSWYQQTPGQGLQFLFEYFSETQRNKGNFPGRFSGRQFSNSRSEMNVSTLELGDSALYLCASSLGTGTTGELFFGEGSRLTVL.

This chain connects TRBV19 to TRBJ2-6; 10 bases align to TRBD1. The CDR3 totals 17 residues. CDR1 is LNHDA, CDR2 SQIVND, per germline (reference sequence). The V and J ends lost 3 bases and 1 base, in that order; junction bases with no gene match: 3. CDR3 in DNA: TGTGCCAGTAGTATGGGACAGGGGCGTTCTGGGGCCAACGTCCTGACTTTC. It codes for CASSMGQGRSGANVLTF.

V and J are TRBV28 and TRBJ2-7, with 7 nucleotides matching TRBD1. The germline gives CDR1 MDHEN, CDR2 SYDVKM. This CDR3 spans 15 amino acids. The junction had 7 bases not matched to a gene; V was cut back by 4 bases and J by 1 base. The CDR3 spells CASSSQGPLSYEQYF. The CDR3 nucleotides are TGTGCCAGCAGTTCACAGGGGCCCCTGTCCTACGAGCAGTACTTC.